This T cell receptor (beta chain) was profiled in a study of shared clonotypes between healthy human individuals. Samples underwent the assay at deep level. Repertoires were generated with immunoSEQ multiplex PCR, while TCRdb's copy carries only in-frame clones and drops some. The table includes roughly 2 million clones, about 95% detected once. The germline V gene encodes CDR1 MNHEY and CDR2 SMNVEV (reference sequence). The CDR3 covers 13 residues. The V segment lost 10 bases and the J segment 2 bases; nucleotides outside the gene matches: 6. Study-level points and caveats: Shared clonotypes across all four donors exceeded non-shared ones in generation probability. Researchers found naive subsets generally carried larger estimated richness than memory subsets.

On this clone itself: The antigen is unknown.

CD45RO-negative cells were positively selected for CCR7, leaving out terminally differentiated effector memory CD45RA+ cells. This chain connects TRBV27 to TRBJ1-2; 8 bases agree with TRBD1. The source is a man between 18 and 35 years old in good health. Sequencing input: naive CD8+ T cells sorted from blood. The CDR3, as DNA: TGTGCCACTCGGACAGGGATGAACTATGGCTACACCTTC. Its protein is CATRTGMNYGYTF.